Reported below is one T cell receptor beta chain. Its antigen target is currently unknown. No much larger clonotype is one base removed from it; base qualities were not supplied. The library relied on the immunoSEQ multiplex PCR assay. TCRdb retrieved this table from immuneACCESS and kept in-frame rearrangements only. Not all clones are present; in checked studies, unresolved V genes account for under half, and no reason is known for the remainder. This sample gives roughly 61,000 clones in total; about 96% of them show up just once. The biggest ten clones account for around 0.19% of the sample. The CDR3 holds 15 amino acids from the cysteine to the phenylalanine. Only the CDR3 region is kept as DNA, spanning 45 bases read in frame from base 1. Trimming accounts for 0 bases at V and 13 bases at J, while the number of junction bases matched to no gene is 9. In the germline V gene, CDR1 corresponds to SGHVS and CDR2 to FQNEAQ.

The sample is drawn from a study of technical replicates of blood from several donors (dated 2017 in TCRdb). Input material: T cells isolated from PBMCs. This clonotype was sampled from a human donor in good health. The chain joins TRBV7-8 to TRBJ1-6, and 7 junction bases match TRBD1. The DNA sequence is as follows: TGTGCCAGCAGCTTAGCGAAAACAGGGGATTATCCCCTCCACTTT. Its translation reads: CASSLAKTGDYPLHF.